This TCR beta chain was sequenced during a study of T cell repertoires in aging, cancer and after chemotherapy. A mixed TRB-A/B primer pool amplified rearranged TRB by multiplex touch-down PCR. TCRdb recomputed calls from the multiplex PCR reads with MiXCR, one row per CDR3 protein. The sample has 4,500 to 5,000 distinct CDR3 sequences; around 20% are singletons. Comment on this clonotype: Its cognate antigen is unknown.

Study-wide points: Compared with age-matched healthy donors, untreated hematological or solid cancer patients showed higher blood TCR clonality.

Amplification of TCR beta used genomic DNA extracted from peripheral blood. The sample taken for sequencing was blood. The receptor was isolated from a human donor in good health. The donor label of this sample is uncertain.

The CDR3 DNA follows: TGCAGTGCTAGTTCCTCCAGCGGGGCACCCTACGAGCAGTACTTC. It yields the protein CSASSSSGAPYEQYF. This chain connects TRBV20-1 to TRBJ2-7; 7 nucleotides match TRBD2. Trimming cost V 3 bases and J 2 bases; bases outside gene matches: 10. CDR1 is DFQATT, CDR2 SNEGSKA, per germline (reference sequence). The CDR3 is made up of 15 amino acids.